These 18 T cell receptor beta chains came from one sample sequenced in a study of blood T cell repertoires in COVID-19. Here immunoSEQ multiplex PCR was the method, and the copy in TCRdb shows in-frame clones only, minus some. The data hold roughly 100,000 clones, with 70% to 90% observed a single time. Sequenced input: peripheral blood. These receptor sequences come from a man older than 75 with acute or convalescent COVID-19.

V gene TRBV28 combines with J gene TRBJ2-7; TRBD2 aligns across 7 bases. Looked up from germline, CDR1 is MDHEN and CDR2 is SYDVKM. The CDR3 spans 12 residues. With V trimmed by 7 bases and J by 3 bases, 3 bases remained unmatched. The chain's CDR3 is CASKRGIYEQYF. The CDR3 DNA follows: TGTGCCAGCAAGCGGGGCATCTACGAGCAGTACTTC.

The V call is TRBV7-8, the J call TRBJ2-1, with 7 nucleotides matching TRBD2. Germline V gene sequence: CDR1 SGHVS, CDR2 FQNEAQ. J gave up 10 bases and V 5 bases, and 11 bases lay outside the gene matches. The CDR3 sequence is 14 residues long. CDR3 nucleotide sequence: TGTGCCAGCAGCCCCGGGGGAGGGGTTGTCGAGCAGTTCTTC. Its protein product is CASSPGGGVVEQFF.

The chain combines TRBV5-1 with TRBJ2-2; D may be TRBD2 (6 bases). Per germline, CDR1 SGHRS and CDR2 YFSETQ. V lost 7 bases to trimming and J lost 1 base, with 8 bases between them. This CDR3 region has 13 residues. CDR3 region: CASGDWNTGELFF. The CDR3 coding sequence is TGCGCCAGCGGGGACTGGAACACCGGGGAGCTGTTTTTT.

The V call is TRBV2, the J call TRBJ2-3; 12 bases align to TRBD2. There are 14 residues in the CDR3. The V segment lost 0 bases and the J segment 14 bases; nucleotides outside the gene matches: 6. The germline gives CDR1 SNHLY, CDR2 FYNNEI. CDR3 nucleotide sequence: TGTGCCAGCAGTGAAGCAGCGACTAGCGGGAGTTTGTATTTT. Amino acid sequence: CASSEAATSGSLYF.

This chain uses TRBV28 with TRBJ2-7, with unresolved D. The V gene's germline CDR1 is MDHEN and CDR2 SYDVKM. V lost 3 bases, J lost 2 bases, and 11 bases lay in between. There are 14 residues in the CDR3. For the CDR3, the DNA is TGTGCCAGCAGTTTTATGGGCCGAGCCTACGAGCAGTACTTC. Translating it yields CASSFMGRAYEQYF.

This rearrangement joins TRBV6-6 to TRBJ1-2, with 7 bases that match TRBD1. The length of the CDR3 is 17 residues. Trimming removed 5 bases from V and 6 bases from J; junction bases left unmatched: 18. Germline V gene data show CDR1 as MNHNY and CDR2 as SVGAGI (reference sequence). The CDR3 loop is CASSPPGQRALTDGYTF. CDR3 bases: TGTGCCAGCAGTCCGCCGGGACAGAGGGCCCTTACGGATGGCTACACCTTC.

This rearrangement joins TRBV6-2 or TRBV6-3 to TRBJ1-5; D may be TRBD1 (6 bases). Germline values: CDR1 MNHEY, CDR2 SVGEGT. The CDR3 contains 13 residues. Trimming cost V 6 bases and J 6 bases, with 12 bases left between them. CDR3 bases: TGTGCCAGCAGCCTTCGCAGGGGTCAGCCCCAGCATTTT. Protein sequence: CASSLRRGQPQHF.

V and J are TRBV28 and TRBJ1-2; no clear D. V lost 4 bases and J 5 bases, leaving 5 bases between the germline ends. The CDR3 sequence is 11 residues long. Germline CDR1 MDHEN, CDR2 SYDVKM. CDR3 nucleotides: TGTGCCAGCAGTTCCCCATATGGCTACACCTTC. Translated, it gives CASSSPYGYTF.

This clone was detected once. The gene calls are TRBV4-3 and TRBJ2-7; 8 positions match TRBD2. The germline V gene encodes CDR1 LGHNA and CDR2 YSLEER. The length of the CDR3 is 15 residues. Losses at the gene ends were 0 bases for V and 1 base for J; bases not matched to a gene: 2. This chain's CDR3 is CASSQDIAGSYEQYF. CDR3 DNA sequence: TGCGCCAGCAGCCAAGACATAGCGGGATCCTACGAGCAGTACTTC.

In DNA form, the CDR3 reads TGTGCCAGCAGTCCGGGACTAGCGGGATCCTACGAGCAGTACTTC. It codes for CASSPGLAGSYEQYF. This rearrangement joins TRBV28 to TRBJ2-7; 13 bases are shared with TRBD2. The junction had 2 bases not matched to a gene; V was cut back by 5 bases and J by 1 base. CDR3 length: 15 residues. Germline CDR1 MDHEN, CDR2 SYDVKM. Based on the CDR3 plus reference TRBV28 and TRBJ2-7, the full variable domain is DVKVTQSSRYLVKRTGEKVFLECVQDMDHENMFWYRQDPGLGLRLIYFSYDVKMKEKGDIPEGYSVSREKKERFSLILESASTNQTSMYLCASSPGLAGSYEQYFGPGTRLTVT.

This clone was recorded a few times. CDR3: CASSLEEGRNTEAFF. CDR3 in DNA: TGCGCCAGCAGCTTGGAGGAGGGGAGGAACACTGAAGCTTTCTTT. The J gene is TRBJ1-1, the V gene TRBV5-1; perhaps TRBD1 as D (5 bases). CDR1 is SGHRS, CDR2 YFSETQ, per germline. The germline V and J ends were trimmed by 0 bases and 1 base, with 10 bases remaining between them. This CDR3 region has 15 residues.

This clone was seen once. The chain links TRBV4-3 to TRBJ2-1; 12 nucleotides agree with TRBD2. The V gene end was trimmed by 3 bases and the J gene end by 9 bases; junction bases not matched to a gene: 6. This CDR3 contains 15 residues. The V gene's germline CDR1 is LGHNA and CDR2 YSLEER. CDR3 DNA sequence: TGCGCCAGCAGCCAGACTAGCGGGAGAGGTGGTGAGCAGTTCTTC. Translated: CASSQTSGRGGEQFF.

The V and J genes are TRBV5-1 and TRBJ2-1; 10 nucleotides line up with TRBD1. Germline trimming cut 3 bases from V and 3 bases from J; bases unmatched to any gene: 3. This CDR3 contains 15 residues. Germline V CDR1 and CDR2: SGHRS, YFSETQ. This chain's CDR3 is CASSWTGGSYNEQFF. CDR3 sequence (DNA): TGCGCCAGCAGCTGGACAGGGGGTAGCTACAATGAGCAGTTCTTC.

In DNA, the CDR3 is TGCAGCGTGGGTAAAAACTGGGCCATCTTTAGCACAGATACGCAGTATTTT. Translating gives CSVGKNWAIFSTDTQYF. This sequence joins TRBV29-1 and TRBJ2-3, with unresolved D. CDR1 is SQVTM and CDR2 is ANQGSEA in the germline V gene. V was pared by 6 bases and J by 0 bases, with 22 bases between. There are 17 residues in the CDR3.

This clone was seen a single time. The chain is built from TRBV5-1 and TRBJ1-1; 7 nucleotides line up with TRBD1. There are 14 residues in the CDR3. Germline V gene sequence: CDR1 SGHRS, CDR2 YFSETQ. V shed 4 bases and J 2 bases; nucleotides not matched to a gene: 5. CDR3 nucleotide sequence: TGCGCCAGCAGCGGGGACAGCTACAACACTGAAGCTTTCTTT. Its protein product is CASSGDSYNTEAFF. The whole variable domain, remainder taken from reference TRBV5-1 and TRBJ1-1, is KAGVTQTPRYLIKTRGQQVTLSCSPISGHRSVSWYQQTPGQGLQFLFEYFSETQRNKGNFPGRFSGRQFSNSRSEMNVSTLELGDSALYLCASSGDSYNTEAFFGQGTRLTVV.

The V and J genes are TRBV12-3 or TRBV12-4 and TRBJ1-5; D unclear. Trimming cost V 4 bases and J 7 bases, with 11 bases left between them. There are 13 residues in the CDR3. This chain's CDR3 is CASSSSGGQPQHF. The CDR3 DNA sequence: TGTGCCAGCAGTTCAAGTGGCGGCCAGCCCCAGCATTTT.

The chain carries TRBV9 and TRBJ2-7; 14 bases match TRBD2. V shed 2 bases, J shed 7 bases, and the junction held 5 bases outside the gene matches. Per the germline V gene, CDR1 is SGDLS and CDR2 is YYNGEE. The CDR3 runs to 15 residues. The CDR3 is CASSVGTSGGGEQYF. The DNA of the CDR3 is TGTGCCAGCAGCGTCGGGACTAGCGGGGGTGGGGAGCAGTACTTC.

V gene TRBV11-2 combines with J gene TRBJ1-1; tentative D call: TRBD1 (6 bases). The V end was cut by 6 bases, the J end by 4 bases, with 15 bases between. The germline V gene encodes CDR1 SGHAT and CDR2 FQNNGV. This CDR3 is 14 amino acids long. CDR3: CASSQQGRGTEAFF. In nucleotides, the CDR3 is TGTGCCAGCAGTCAACAGGGACGTGGCACTGAAGCTTTCTTT.